These 13 T cell receptor beta chains were all obtained from the same sample, sequenced in a study of blood T cell repertoires in COVID-19. The method was immunoSEQ multiplex PCR; TCRdb's version includes in-frame clones alone and lacks a portion of them. The data contain 310,000 or so clones, 89% of them seen just once; the ten biggest clones take up about 6%. Sequenced: peripheral blood. The receptor set was obtained from a man between 18 and 29 years old who had recovered from COVID-19.

J is TRBJ2-4 and V is TRBV4-2; 7 bases line up with TRBD1. The CDR3 totals 15 residues. V lost 6 bases to trimming and J lost 0 bases; unmatched junction nucleotides: 5. CDR1 LGHNA and CDR2 YNFKEQ come from the germline V gene. The CDR3 coding sequence is TGTGCCAGCAGAACCGGGACAGCAGCCAAAAACATTCAGTACTTC. Translation gives CASRTGTAAKNIQYF.

V and J are TRBV29-1 and TRBJ1-1; D is undetermined. CDR3 length: 12 amino acids. Germline V CDR1 and CDR2: SQVTM, ANQGSEA. V lost 0 bases and J lost 7, with 9 bases in between. For the CDR3, the DNA is TGCAGCGTTGAAGATCCTGGGAGTGAAGCTTTCTTT. It is translated as CSVEDPGSEAFF.

This clone showed up just a few times. This chain joins TRBV18 and TRBJ1-5; D uncertain. The germline gives CDR1 KGHSH, CDR2 LQKENI. With 2 bases removed from V and 3 bases from J, the gap between germline ends came to 8 bases. CDR3 length: 14 amino acids. This CDR3 is CASSPTGFNQPQHF. CDR3 bases: TGTGCCAGCTCACCAACGGGTTTCAATCAGCCCCAGCATTTT.

The rearrangement uses TRBV12-3 or TRBV12-4 and TRBJ1-2, with D possibly matching TRBD1 (6 bases). The ends were cut back, 6 bases at V and 8 bases at J, with 13 bases in the middle. The CDR3 spans 12 residues. The CDR3 loop reads CASRGGGRGYTF. The CDR3 coding sequence is TGTGCCAGCAGGGGGGGCGGGAGAGGCTACACCTTC.

The gene calls are TRBV9 and TRBJ2-3, with 13 bases that match TRBD2. The CDR3 covers 17 residues. The germline gives CDR1 SGDLS, CDR2 YYNGEE. Unmatched junction bases numbered 12, after V lost 4 bases and J lost 7 bases. CDR3 nucleotide sequence: TGTGCCAGCAGCCCCGGACTAGCGGGGGCCAGAACCTATACGCAGTATTTT. As protein: CASSPGLAGARTYTQYF.

To note about this clone: Other DNA sequences in the sample encode the same CDR3. The V gene is TRBV9, the J gene TRBJ1-3, with D possibly matching TRBD1 (5 bases). The CDR3 length is 15 residues. From germline, CDR1 is SGDLS and CDR2 YYNGEE. Trimming shortened V by 0 bases and J by 0 bases, and 7 bases separated the two germline ends. The CDR3 reads CASSVGGTSGNTIYF. The DNA of the CDR3 is TGTGCCAGCAGCGTAGGGGGCACCTCTGGAAACACCATATATTTT.

The chain carries TRBV6-5 and TRBJ2-1; D gene uncertain. The germline CDR1 and CDR2 sequences are MNHEY and SVGAGI. The CDR3 extends over 15 amino acids. Trimming left V 5 bases short and J 0 bases short, with 11 bases between. The DNA of the CDR3 is TGTGCCAGCAGTCCCGACTCTAGCTCCTACAATGAGCAGTTCTTC. Amino acid sequence: CASSPDSSSYNEQFF.

The V call is TRBV7-9, the J call TRBJ2-7; the D gene is possibly TRBD2 (7 bases). Trimming took 4 bases from V and 6 from J, leaving 19 bases between them. CDR1 is SEHNR and CDR2 is FQNEAQ in the germline V gene (reference sequence). The CDR3 totals 15 residues. The CDR3 protein is CASSSLGGHFREQYF. DNA for the CDR3: TGTGCCAGCAGCTCCCTCGGGGGGCATTTCCGCGAGCAGTACTTC.

This clone was seen just once. The rearrangement links TRBV18 to TRBJ2-5; D is perhaps TRBD1 (5 bases). Germline V gives CDR1 KGHSH, CDR2 LQKENI. The CDR3 extends over 16 amino acids. The V gene lost 6 bases and the J gene lost 5 bases, with 22 bases spanning the gap. CDR3 in amino acids: CASSPTGMGSRETQYF. The CDR3 DNA is TGTGCCAGCTCGCCTACAGGAATGGGTAGTCGGGAGACCCAGTACTTC.

V gene TRBV7-6 combines with J gene TRBJ2-1, with D perhaps TRBD1 (5 bases). V lost 1 base and J 4 bases, leaving 8 bases between the germline ends. The CDR3 has 14 residues. Germline V CDR1 and CDR2: SGHVS, FNYEAQ. The CDR3 here is CASSLGTLYNEQFF. The CDR3 coding sequence is TGTGCCAGCAGCTTAGGGACACTTTACAATGAGCAGTTCTTC. The whole variable domain, filled in from reference TRBV7-6 and TRBJ2-1, reads GAGVSQSPRYKVTKRGQDVALRCDPISGHVSLYWYRQALGQGPEFLTYFNYEAQQDKSGLPNDRFSAERPEGSISTLTIQRTEQRDSAMYRCASSLGTLYNEQFFGPGTRLTVL.

This clone was picked up a small number of times. The CDR3 region has the DNA TGCAGCGCCAGGACAGGGGGCTCCTACGAGCAGTACTTC. Translation: CSARTGGSYEQYF. This chain links TRBV29-1 with TRBJ2-7, with TRBD1 matching over 10 bases. Looked up from germline, CDR1 is SQVTM and CDR2 is ANQGSEA. The CDR3 consists of 13 residues. The trim removed 7 bases at V and 0 bases at J, leaving 3 bases unmatched.

This chain joins TRBV5-1 and TRBJ2-1; a weak D match, TRBD1 (6 bases). From germline, CDR1 is SGHRS and CDR2 YFSETQ. CDR3 length: 15 amino acids. Trimming stripped 5 bases from V and 4 bases from J, with 16 bases between. DNA of the CDR3: TGCGCCAGCAGTCCAGCCGGGACAACATACAATGAGCAGTTCTTC. Its protein is CASSPAGTTYNEQFF. The complete variable domain, with remaining parts taken from reference TRBV5-1 and TRBJ2-1, reads KAGVTQTPRYLIKTRGQQVTLSCSPISGHRSVSWYQQTPGQGLQFLFEYFSETQRNKGNFPGRFSGRQFSNSRSEMNVSTLELGDSALYLCASSPAGTTYNEQFFGPGTRLTVL.

The chain combines TRBV15 with TRBJ2-5; tentative D call: TRBD2 (5 bases). The ends were cut back, 1 base at V and 2 bases at J, with 11 bases in the middle. This CDR3 contains 15 residues. Germline V CDR1 and CDR2: LNHNV, YYDKDF (reference sequence). The CDR3 spells CATSRGTQLQETQYF. Written as DNA, the CDR3 is TGTGCCACCAGCAGAGGGACTCAACTACAAGAGACCCAGTACTTC.